Each of the 10 T cell receptor beta chains below was sequenced from the same sample in a study of cytomegalovirus exposure and HLA in healthy donors. PCR employed 60 Vbeta and 13 Jbeta primers. The table came from immunoSEQ multiplex PCR; TCRdb's copy has only in-frame clones and leaves some out. Of about 150,000 clones in the sample, 75% to 80% are singletons; the top ten hold about 1.7%. The sequenced material came from PBMCs. The receptor source for this set is a woman aged 25-40 years in good health and CMV-seronegative.

The CDR3 sequence: CASNGDFQETQYF. The CDR3 bases are TGTGCCAGCAACGGGGATTTCCAGGAGACCCAGTACTTC. The chain employs TRBV2 and TRBJ2-5; TRBD2 might be the D (5 bases). V was clipped by 7 bases and J by 5 bases, with 14 bases between them. Germline V gene sequence: CDR1 SNHLY, CDR2 FYNNEI. The CDR3 length is 13 residues.

The chain links TRBV15 to TRBJ1-1; the match to TRBD1 covers 7 bases. Germline V gene sequence: CDR1 LNHNV, CDR2 YYDKDF (reference sequence). The CDR3 sequence is 15 residues long. After removal of 4 bases from V and 1 base from J, the junction contained 6 bases not matched to a gene. CDR3 sequence reads: CATSTRQGGNTEAFF. The CDR3 bases are TGTGCCACCAGCACAAGACAGGGAGGGAACACTGAAGCTTTCTTT.

V is TRBV4-2 and J is TRBJ1-4; a possible D gene is TRBD1 (5 bases). Trimming took off 0 bases at V and 2 bases at J, with 13 bases between the two ends. This CDR3 has 17 residues. CDR1 is LGHNA and CDR2 is YNFKEQ in the germline V gene. The CDR3 nucleotides are TGTGCCAGCAGCCAAGAACCCCGGGGGATTACTAATGAAAAACTGTTTTTT. The encoded protein is CASSQEPRGITNEKLFF.

The chain recombines TRBV13 with TRBJ1-5, with D unclear. Germline V CDR1 and CDR2: PRHDT, FYEKMQ (reference sequence). Between the trimmed V and J ends, which lost 6 bases and 9 bases, there was a span of 18 bases. The CDR3 consists of 14 residues. CDR3 nucleotides: TGTGCCAGCAGTCGGGGTCTATCAGATCGGCCCCAGCATTTT. Its translation: CASSRGLSDRPQHF.

V gene TRBV5-4 combines with J gene TRBJ1-2, with 9 bases identical to TRBD1. Germline V lookup: CDR1 SGHNT, CDR2 YYREEE (reference sequence). The ends lost 2 bases at V and 4 bases at J; junction bases unmatched: 12. This CDR3 region has 17 residues. The CDR3 sequence is CASSFGDRVSPGYGYTF. As DNA, the CDR3 is TGTGCCAGCAGCTTTGGGGACAGGGTCAGCCCGGGCTATGGCTACACCTTC.

The J gene is TRBJ2-3, the V gene TRBV2, with 8 bases that match TRBD1. This CDR3 region has 15 residues. The germline V gene has CDR1 SNHLY and CDR2 FYNNEI. V shed 7 bases and J 1 base; nucleotides not matched to a gene: 7. The DNA of the CDR3 is TGTGCCAGCAACTTGTTGACAGGGGGCACAGATACGCAGTATTTT. Translated: CASNLLTGGTDTQYF.

The rearrangement links TRBV7-2 to TRBJ2-2; TRBD1 agrees at 7 bases. The CDR3 sequence is 16 residues long. V lost 5 bases and J lost 5; bases outside the gene matches: 11. The V gene's germline CDR1 is SGHTA and CDR2 FQGNSA. The CDR3 sequence is CASSPYSRGFTGELFF. The DNA for the CDR3 is TGTGCCAGCAGCCCCTACTCCAGGGGGTTTACCGGGGAGCTGTTTTTT.

This clone showed up just once. The V call is TRBV5-1, the J call TRBJ1-6; D may be TRBD1 (5 bases). The CDR3 runs 16 residues. The V gene's germline CDR1 is SGHRS and CDR2 YFSETQ. Trimming left V 0 bases short and J 0 bases short, with 7 bases between. The CDR3 bases are TGCGCCAGCAGCTTGGGTGACAGCTCCTATAATTCACCCCTCCACTTT. This sequence encodes CASSLGDSSYNSPLHF.

This chain links TRBV6-1 with TRBJ2-3, with 10 bases fitting TRBD2. Losses at the gene ends were 3 bases for V and 5 bases for J; bases not matched to a gene: 5. The CDR3 is 15 amino acids. CDR1 is MNHNS, CDR2 SASEGT, per germline. The CDR3 loop reads CASSDLAGGGDTQYF. The CDR3 DNA follows: TGTGCCAGCAGTGATTTAGCGGGGGGTGGAGATACGCAGTATTTT.

The chain carries TRBV4-3 and TRBJ1-2; 8 nucleotides line up with TRBD1. This CDR3 is built from 16 residues. Losses at the gene ends were 4 bases for V and 8 bases for J; bases not matched to a gene: 15. Per the germline V gene, CDR1 is LGHNA and CDR2 is YSLEER. DNA for the CDR3: TGCGCCAGCAGCCCGGACAGGGCTGGAGGATATTTAGGCTACACCTTC. Amino acids: CASSPDRAGGYLGYTF.